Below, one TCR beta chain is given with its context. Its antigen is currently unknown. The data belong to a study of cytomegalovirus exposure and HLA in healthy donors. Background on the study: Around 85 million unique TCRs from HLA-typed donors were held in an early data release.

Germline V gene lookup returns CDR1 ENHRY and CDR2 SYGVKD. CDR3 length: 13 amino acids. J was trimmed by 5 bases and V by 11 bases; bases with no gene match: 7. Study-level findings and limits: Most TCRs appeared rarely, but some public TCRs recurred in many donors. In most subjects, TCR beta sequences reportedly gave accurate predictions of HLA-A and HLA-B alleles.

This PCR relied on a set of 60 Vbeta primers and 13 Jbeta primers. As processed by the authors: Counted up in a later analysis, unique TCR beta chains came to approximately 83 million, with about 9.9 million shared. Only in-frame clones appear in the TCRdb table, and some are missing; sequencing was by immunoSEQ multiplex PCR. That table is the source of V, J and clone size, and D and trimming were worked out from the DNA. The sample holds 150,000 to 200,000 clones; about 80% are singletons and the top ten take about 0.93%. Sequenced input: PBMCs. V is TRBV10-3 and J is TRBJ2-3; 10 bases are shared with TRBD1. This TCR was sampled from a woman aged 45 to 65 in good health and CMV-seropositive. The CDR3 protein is CAVKGQGLDTQYF. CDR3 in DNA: TGTGCCGTAAAGGGACAGGGGTTAGATACGCAGTATTTT.